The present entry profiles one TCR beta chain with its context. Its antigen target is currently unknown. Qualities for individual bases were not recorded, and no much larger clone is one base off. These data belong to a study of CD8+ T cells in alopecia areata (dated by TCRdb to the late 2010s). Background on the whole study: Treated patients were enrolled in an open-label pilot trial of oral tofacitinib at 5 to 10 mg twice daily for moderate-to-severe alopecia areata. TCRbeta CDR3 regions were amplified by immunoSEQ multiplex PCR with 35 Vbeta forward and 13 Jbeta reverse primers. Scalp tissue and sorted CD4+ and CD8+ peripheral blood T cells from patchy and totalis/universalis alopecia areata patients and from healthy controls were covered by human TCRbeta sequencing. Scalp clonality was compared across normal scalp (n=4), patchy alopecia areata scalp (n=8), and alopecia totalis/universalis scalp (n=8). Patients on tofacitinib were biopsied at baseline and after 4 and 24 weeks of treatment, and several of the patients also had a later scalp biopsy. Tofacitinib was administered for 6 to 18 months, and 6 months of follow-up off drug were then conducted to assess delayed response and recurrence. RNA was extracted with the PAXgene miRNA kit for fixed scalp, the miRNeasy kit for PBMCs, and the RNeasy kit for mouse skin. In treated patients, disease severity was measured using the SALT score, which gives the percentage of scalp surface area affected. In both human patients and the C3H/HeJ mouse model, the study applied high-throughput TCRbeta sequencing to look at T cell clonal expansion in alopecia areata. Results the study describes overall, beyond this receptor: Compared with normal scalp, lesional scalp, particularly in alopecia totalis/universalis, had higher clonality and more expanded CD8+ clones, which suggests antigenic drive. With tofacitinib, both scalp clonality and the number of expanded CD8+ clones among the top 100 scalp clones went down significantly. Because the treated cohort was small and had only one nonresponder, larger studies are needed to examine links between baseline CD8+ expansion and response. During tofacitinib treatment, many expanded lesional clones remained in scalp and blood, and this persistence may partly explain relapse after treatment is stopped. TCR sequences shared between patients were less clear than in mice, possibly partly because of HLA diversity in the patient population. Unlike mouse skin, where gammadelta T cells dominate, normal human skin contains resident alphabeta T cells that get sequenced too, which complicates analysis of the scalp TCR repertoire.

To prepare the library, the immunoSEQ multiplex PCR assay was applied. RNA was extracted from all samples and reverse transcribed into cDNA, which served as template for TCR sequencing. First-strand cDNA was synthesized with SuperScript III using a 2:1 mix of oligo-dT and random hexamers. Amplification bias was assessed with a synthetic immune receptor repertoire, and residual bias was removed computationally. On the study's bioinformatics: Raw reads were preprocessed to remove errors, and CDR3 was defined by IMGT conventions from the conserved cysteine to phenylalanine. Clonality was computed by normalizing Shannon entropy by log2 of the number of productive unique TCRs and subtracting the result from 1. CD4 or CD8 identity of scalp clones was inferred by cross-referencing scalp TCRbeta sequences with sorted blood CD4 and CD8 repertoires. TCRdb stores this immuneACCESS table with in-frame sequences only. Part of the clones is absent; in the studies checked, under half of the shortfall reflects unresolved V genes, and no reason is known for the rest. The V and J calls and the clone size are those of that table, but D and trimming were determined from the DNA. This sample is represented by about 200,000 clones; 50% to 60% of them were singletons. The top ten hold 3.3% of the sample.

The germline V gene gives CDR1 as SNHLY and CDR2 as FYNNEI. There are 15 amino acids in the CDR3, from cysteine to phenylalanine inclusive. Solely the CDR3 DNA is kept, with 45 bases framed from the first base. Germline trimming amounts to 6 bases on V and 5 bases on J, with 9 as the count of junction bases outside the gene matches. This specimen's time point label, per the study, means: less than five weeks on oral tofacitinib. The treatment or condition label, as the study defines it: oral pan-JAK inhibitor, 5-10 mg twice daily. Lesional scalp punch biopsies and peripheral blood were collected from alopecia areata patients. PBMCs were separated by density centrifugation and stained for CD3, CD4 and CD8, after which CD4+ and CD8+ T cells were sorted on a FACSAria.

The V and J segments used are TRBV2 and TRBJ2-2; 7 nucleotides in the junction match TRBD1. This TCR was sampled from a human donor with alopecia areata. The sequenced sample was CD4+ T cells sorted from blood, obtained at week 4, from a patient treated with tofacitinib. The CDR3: CASSRGGLGTGELFF. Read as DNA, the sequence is TGTGCCAGCAGCCGAGGGGGCCTGGGTACCGGGGAGCTGTTTTTT. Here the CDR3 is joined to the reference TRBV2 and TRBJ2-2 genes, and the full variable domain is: EPEVTQTPSHQVTQMGQEVILRCVPISNHLYFYWYRQILGQKVEFLVSFYNNEISEKSEIFDDQFSVERPDGSNFTLKIRSTKLEDSAMYFCASSRGGLGTGELFFGEGSRLTVL.